These T cell receptor beta chains were read from a single sample in a study of blood T cell repertoires in COVID-19. Only in-frame clones appear in the TCRdb table, and some are missing; sequencing was by immunoSEQ multiplex PCR. The repertoire holds fewer than 250,000 clones, around nine tenths seen once, with roughly 3% in the top ten. Sequencing was done on a sample of peripheral blood. The source of these receptors is a man in his sixties with acute or convalescent COVID-19. CDR3s include the opening cysteine and the closing phenylalanine or tryptophan.

V: TRBV6-4; J: TRBJ2-2; CDR3: CASSTGPDTGELFF
V: TRBV5-1; J: TRBJ1-6; CDR3: CASSSGQGNSPLHF
V: TRBV12-5; J: TRBJ2-7; CDR3: CASGPRQGRGLEEQYF
V: TRBV4-1; J: TRBJ2-7; CDR3: CASSQDRRGGSSEQYF
V: TRBV24-1; J: TRBJ2-2; CDR3: CATTAGGNTGELFF
V: TRBV10-2; J: TRBJ1-1; CDR3: CASSELQGNTEAFF
V: TRBV7-2; J: TRBJ1-5; CDR3: CASSSDRSNQPQHF
V: TRBV2; J: TRBJ2-7; CDR3: CASRDDRTYEQYF
V: TRBV9; J: TRBJ2-7; CDR3: CASSVGTGVYEQYF
V: TRBV29-1; J: TRBJ2-7; CDR3: CSVAGQGVTYEQYF
V: TRBV11-2; J: TRBJ1-2; CDR3: CASSSAGGTYGYTF
V: TRBV7-9; J: TRBJ1-5; CDR3: CASSPPGAGNQPQHF
V: TRBV28; J: TRBJ1-3; CDR3: CASSYPSAGGVGNTIYF
V: TRBV9; J: TRBJ2-3; CDR3: CASSARTSGGRAQYF
V: TRBV13; J: TRBJ2-3; CDR3: CASSPAGLAGGPGAQYF
V: TRBV10-3; J: TRBJ2-3; CDR3: CAISDYGGALDTQYF
V: TRBV19; J: TRBJ2-7; CDR3: CASSTRRLAGSSYEQYF
V: TRBV27; J: TRBJ1-4; CDR3: CASSSPVGGTNEKLFF
V: TRBV5-1; J: TRBJ2-7; CDR3: CASSLFSGGAGSYEQYF
V: TRBV28; J: TRBJ1-1; CDR3: CASSPLRDILTEAFF
V: TRBV6-5; J: TRBJ1-5; CDR3: CAPGRVVRQPQHF
V: TRBV4-1; J: TRBJ1-5; CDR3: CASSQPGTGIGQPQHF
V: TRBV23-1; J: TRBJ2-7; CDR3: CASSQSGTVSEQYF
V: TRBV5-1; J: TRBJ1-2; CDR3: CASAAGTGGTYGYTF
V: TRBV9; J: TRBJ1-4; CDR3: CASSAETSTNEKLFF
V: TRBV7-8; J: TRBJ1-4; CDR3: CASSPTTSIWGQGASGANEKLFF
V: TRBV6-5; J: TRBJ2-2; CDR3: CASSRDRKGPGELFF
V: TRBV7-9; J: TRBJ2-7; CDR3: CASSRDRDAYEQYF
V: TRBV12-3/TRBV12-4; J: TRBJ2-1; CDR3: CASSFSRQGRFF
V: TRBV28; J: TRBJ1-1; CDR3: CASSLTAGGGNTEAFF